Shown below are 28 T cell receptor beta chains from a single sample sequenced in a study of T-cell reconstitution after alpha-beta-depleted transplantation in children. A library of TCRbeta sequences, prepared with unique molecular identifiers, was generated. TCRdb analysed the PCR reads with MiXCR anew, one entry per CDR3 protein. The sample lists 450,000 to 550,000 distinct CDR3 sequences, around 10% occurring once. Here the sequenced sample was PBMCs, mostly from graft donor cells, taken 180 days after TCRalphabeta/CD19-depleted stem cell transplant. The receptors shown here come from a female patient aged 2 to 10 who had a stem cell transplant for aplastic anemia, so the T cells may come from the graft donor.

This clonotype came up a few times. The genes are TRBV15 and TRBJ2-2, with 7 bases matching TRBD1. The CDR3 is made up of 14 amino acids. With 7 bases clipped from V and 2 bases from J, the junction kept 4 bases outside the gene matches. The germline V gene encodes CDR1 LNHNV and CDR2 YYDKDF (reference sequence). The CDR3 is CATKGAANTGELFF. The DNA of the CDR3 is TGTGCCACCAAGGGGGCGGCAAACACCGGGGAGCTGTTTTTT.

This clonotype was observed a few times. J is TRBJ2-1 and V is TRBV6-2 or TRBV6-3, with 7 bases that match TRBD2. The CDR3 is made up of 23 amino acids. V shed 0 bases and J 4 bases; nucleotides not matched to a gene: 27. Germline V gene sequence: CDR1 MNHEY, CDR2 SVGEGT. The CDR3, as DNA: TGTGCCAGCAGTTACTCCCCCGAAAGGGCTTCCGGCGGGAGAGGTGTACGGTACAATGAGCAGTTCTTC. It specifies CASSYSPERASGGRGVRYNEQFF.

The chain combines TRBV15 with TRBJ1-2; D gene uncertain. The ends were cut back, 1 base at V and 0 bases at J, with 12 bases in the middle. The CDR3 covers 16 residues. Germline V gives CDR1 LNHNV, CDR2 YYDKDF (reference sequence). In DNA form, the CDR3 reads TGTGCCACCAGCAGAGGCGCGGGATCAACTAACTATGGCTACACCTTC. Protein: CATSRGAGSTNYGYTF.

The chain has TRBV11-3 and TRBJ2-1; no clear D gene. V lost 6 bases and J lost 8, with 11 bases in between. The CDR3 has 12 amino acids. Germline lookup yields CDR1 SGHNT and CDR2 YENEEA. The CDR3 DNA sequence: TGTGCCAGCAGTAGGGTAGCCCATGAGCAGTTCTTC. Amino acids: CASSRVAHEQFF.

This clonotype was detected only a few times. This sequence joins TRBV20-1 and TRBJ1-2, with a weak D call TRBD1 (6 bases). Germline CDR1 and CDR2: DFQATT and SNEGSKA (reference sequence). The CDR3 loop spans 13 amino acids. V was cut by 1 base and J by 5 bases, with 11 bases left in between. The CDR3 loop is CSARGDIRYGYTF. The CDR3, as DNA: TGCAGTGCTAGAGGGGACATACGGTATGGCTACACCTTC.

This clonotype was seen a few times. The chain links TRBV7-2 to TRBJ1-3; D is uncertain. Germline assignment: CDR1 SGHTA and CDR2 FQGNSA. The CDR3 is made up of 17 amino acids. Trimming stripped 0 bases from V and 0 bases from J, with 12 bases between. The CDR3 DNA follows: TGTGCCAGCAGCTTAGCCCTTCCCGTGTTCTCTGGAAACACCATATATTTT. Its protein is CASSLALPVFSGNTIYF.

This clonotype was found a few times. The chain links TRBV25-1 to TRBJ2-1; D not resolved. This CDR3 is built from 11 residues. Germline assignment: CDR1 MGHDK and CDR2 SYGVNS. Trimming left V 1 base short and J 10 bases short, with 5 bases between. DNA of the CDR3: TGTGCCAGCAGTGAATTGTGGGAGCAGTTCTTC. It specifies CASSELWEQFF.

This clonotype was seen ten or more times. This chain uses TRBV29-1 with TRBJ2-3; a weak D match, TRBD1 (6 bases). Trimming removed 3 bases from V and 3 bases from J, with 10 bases in between. Germline values: CDR1 SQVTM, CDR2 ANQGSEA. The length of the CDR3 is 13 residues. In nucleotides, the CDR3 is TGCAGCGTTGAGGGGGCGCTTACAGATACGCAGTATTTT. Translated, it gives CSVEGALTDTQYF.

J is TRBJ2-1 and V is TRBV7-7, with D tentatively TRBD2 (6 bases). CDR3 length: 16 residues. V lost 0 bases and J lost 6, with 15 bases in between. Germline V lookup: CDR1 SSHAT, CDR2 FNYEAQ (reference sequence). The CDR3 reads CASSLAGGVGPNEQFF. CDR3 nucleotide sequence: TGTGCCAGCAGCTTAGCCGGAGGGGTTGGTCCCAATGAGCAGTTCTTC.

At least ten counts were recorded for this clonotype. The chain couples TRBV7-3 to TRBJ1-1; no firm D call. Germline V gives CDR1 SGHTA, CDR2 FQGTGA. CDR3 length equals 13 residues. Trimming cost V 2 bases and J 1 base, with 5 bases left between them. CDR3 sequence reads: CASSLQPNTEAFF. The CDR3, as DNA: TGTGCCAGCAGCTTACAGCCGAACACTGAAGCTTTCTTT. The full variable domain, with the rest looked up from reference TRBV7-3 and TRBJ1-1, is GAGVSQTPSNKVTEKGKYVELRCDPISGHTALYWYRQSLGQGPEFLIYFQGTGAADDSGLPNDRFFAVRPEGSVSTLKIQRTERGDSAVYLCASSLQPNTEAFFGQGTRLTVV.

The chain is built from TRBV6-5 and TRBJ2-1; 9 nucleotides match TRBD2. CDR1 and CDR2 from the germline V gene are MNHEY and SVGAGI. The CDR3 loop spans 15 amino acids. V was clipped by 2 bases and J by 8 bases; unmatched bases: 7. The CDR3 loop is CASSYHSGSIDEQFF. For the CDR3, the DNA is TGTGCCAGCAGTTACCATAGCGGGAGCATCGATGAGCAGTTCTTC.

The table lists this clonotype with many counts. The rearrangement links TRBV7-8 to TRBJ1-1; no firm D call. In germline, CDR1 is SGHVS, CDR2 FQNEAQ. Trimming cost V 7 bases and J 1 base, with 16 bases left between them. The CDR3 is 15 amino acids. CDR3: CASTHSWGGNTEAFF. CDR3 DNA: TGTGCCAGCACCCACTCGTGGGGTGGGAACACTGAAGCTTTCTTT. Variable domain in full (rest from reference TRBV7-8 and TRBJ1-1): GAGVSQSPRYKVAKRGQDVALRCDPISGHVSLFWYQQALGQGPEFLTYFQNEAQLDKSGLPSDRFFAERPEGSVSTLKIQRTQQEDSAVYLCASTHSWGGNTEAFFGQGTRLTVV.

A few counts support this clonotype. J is TRBJ1-1 and V is TRBV29-1; D uncertain. Germline-derived CDR1 and CDR2 are SQVTM and ANQGSEA. The germline V and J ends were trimmed by 2 bases and 8 bases, with 9 bases remaining between them. The CDR3 contains 11 residues. This CDR3 is CSVEPGLEAFF. CDR3 bases: TGCAGCGTTGAACCGGGCCTCGAAGCTTTCTTT.

For the CDR3, the DNA is TGTGCCAGTAGTATAGCCCCGGGCCTCAATGAGCAGTTCTTC. Protein product: CASSIAPGLNEQFF. The chain joins TRBV19 to TRBJ2-1; D not certain. The germline CDR1 and CDR2 sequences are LNHDA and SQIVND (reference sequence). This CDR3 region has 14 residues. The germline V and J ends were trimmed by 1 base and 6 bases, with 10 bases remaining between them.

This clonotype was seen only a few times. This sequence joins TRBV7-2 and TRBJ2-7, with D perhaps TRBD1 or TRBD2 (5 bases each). Trimming stripped 2 bases from V and 4 bases from J, with 12 bases between. The germline CDR1 and CDR2 sequences are SGHTA and FQGNSA. This CDR3 has 14 amino acids. The CDR3 bases are TGTGCCAGCAGCTTATATCGGGGCTCGTACGAGCAGTACGTC. This codes for CASSLYRGSYEQYV.

This clonotype showed up just a few times. This chain links TRBV7-2 with TRBJ2-1; no definite D call. Germline V gene lookup returns CDR1 SGHTA and CDR2 FQGNSA. The V and J ends lost 5 bases and 7 bases respectively, with 6 bases between them. This CDR3 has 11 amino acids. The CDR3 region has the DNA TGTGCCAGCAGCGCGGTGAATGAGCAGTTCTTC. It specifies CASSAVNEQFF. The whole variable domain, remainder taken from reference TRBV7-2 and TRBJ2-1, is GAGVSQSPSNKVTEKGKDVELRCDPISGHTALYWYRQSLGQGLEFLIYFQGNSAPDKSGLPSDRFSAERTGGSVSTLTIQRTQQEDSAVYLCASSAVNEQFFGPGTRLTVL.

This chain uses TRBV21-1 with TRBJ1-6; the table names TRBD1, a call not compared with the DNA. TRBV21-1 is shown as a pseudogene. The CDR3 has 17 residues. This CDR3 reads CASSKEEGGSYNSPLHF. CDR3 DNA sequence: TGTGCCAGCAGCAAAGAAGAGGGGGGTTCCTATAATTCACCCCTCCACTTT.

This clonotype was seen only a few times. V is TRBV7-3 and J is TRBJ2-1, with 7 bases identical to TRBD2. Germline V gene data show CDR1 as SGHTA and CDR2 as FQGTGA. The CDR3 runs 17 residues. V dropped 5 bases and J dropped 3; count of bases not matched to a gene: 13. This CDR3 reads CASSPHRLATHYNEQFF. The CDR3 coding sequence is TGTGCCAGCAGCCCCCACCGACTAGCTACACACTACAATGAGCAGTTCTTC.

This sequence joins TRBV6-1 and TRBJ2-5; D is undetermined. CDR3 size: 13 residues. Germline V gene lookup returns CDR1 MNHNS and CDR2 SASEGT. Trimming stripped 6 bases from V and 4 bases from J, with 12 bases between. CDR3 coding DNA: TGTGCCAGCAGCCGCGCCTCCCCAGAGACCCAGTACTTC. Translation gives CASSRASPETQYF.

The V and J genes are TRBV27 and TRBJ2-1; D may be TRBD2 (5 bases). The CDR3 covers 16 residues. The germline CDR1 and CDR2 sequences are MNHEY and SMNVEV (reference sequence). Trimming left V 5 bases short and J 6 bases short, with 20 bases between. CDR3 residues: CASSQRTADFGNEQFF. DNA of the CDR3: TGTGCCAGCAGTCAGCGGACCGCCGACTTCGGCAATGAGCAGTTCTTC.

The chain carries TRBV13 and TRBJ1-1; D unresolved. Deletions cut 1 base from V and 1 base from J, with 10 bases between. Looked up from germline, CDR1 is PRHDT and CDR2 is FYEKMQ (reference sequence). This CDR3 contains 15 residues. The CDR3 here is CASSLDPATNTEAFF. The CDR3 nucleotides are TGTGCCAGCAGCTTAGATCCAGCTACGAACACTGAAGCTTTCTTT. Together with reference TRBV13 and TRBJ1-1, the CDR3 gives the full variable domain: AAGVIQSPRHLIKEKRETATLKCYPIPRHDTVYWYQQGPGQDPQFLISFYEKMQSDKGSIPDRFSAQQFSDYHSELNMSSLELGDSALYFCASSLDPATNTEAFFGQGTRLTVV.

This clonotype was counted many times. The rearrangement uses TRBV7-7 and TRBJ2-5; 9 bases are a match to TRBD2. CDR3 size: 16 residues. V dropped 5 bases and J dropped 1; count of bases not matched to a gene: 8. CDR1 and CDR2 (germline): SSHAT, FNYEAQ (reference sequence). The CDR3 DNA reads as TGTGCCAGCAGCCCTAGCGGGGTTGGGTCCCAAGAGACCCAGTACTTC. The encoded protein is CASSPSGVGSQETQYF.

The V and J genes are TRBV28 and TRBJ2-1; 10 bases align to TRBD2. Germline V lookup: CDR1 MDHEN, CDR2 SYDVKM. The junction had 5 bases not matched to a gene; V was cut back by 0 bases and J by 0 bases. The CDR3 is 18 residues long. The CDR3 reads CASSLCGLAASSYNEQFF. In DNA, the CDR3 is TGTGCCAGCAGTTTATGTGGACTAGCGGCGAGCTCCTACAATGAGCAGTTCTTC.

This clonotype was detected only a few times. The chain combines TRBV18 with TRBJ1-2, with D possibly TRBD1 on 6 matching bases. CDR1 is KGHSH and CDR2 is LQKENI in the germline V gene. The CDR3 runs 16 residues. V was trimmed by 6 bases and J by 3 bases, leaving 20 bases between them. The CDR3 DNA reads as TGTGCCAGCTCCAGCCCGCGGGGGGCGTGGGACTATGGCTACACCTTC. This encodes CASSSPRGAWDYGYTF. Looking up the rest from reference TRBV18 and TRBJ1-2 gives the full variable domain: NAGVMQNPRHLVRRRGQEARLRCSPMKGHSHVYWYRQLPEEGLKFMVYLQKENIIDESGMPKERFSAEFPKEGPSILRIQQVVRGDSAAYFCASSSPRGAWDYGYTFGSGTRLTVV.

This clonotype turned up a few times. V gene TRBV5-6 combines with J gene TRBJ2-1; TRBD1 aligns across 8 bases. J gave up 0 bases and V 6 bases, and 8 bases lay outside the gene matches. Germline CDR1 is SGHDT and CDR2 is YYEEEE. The CDR3 loop spans 16 amino acids. This CDR3 is CASKTTGTGSYNEQFF. CDR3 DNA: TGTGCCAGCAAGACAACCGGGACAGGCTCCTACAATGAGCAGTTCTTC.

A few counts support this clonotype. V is TRBV4-3 and J is TRBJ2-1; 9 nucleotides line up with TRBD2. The CDR3 contains 19 residues. The J segment lost 0 bases and the V segment lost 0 bases, leaving 9 bases of the junction unmatched. Germline values: CDR1 LGHNA, CDR2 YSLEER. The CDR3 loop reads CASSQDLSGRRSSYNEQFF. CDR3 sequence (DNA): TGCGCCAGCAGCCAAGATCTAAGCGGGAGGCGGAGCTCCTACAATGAGCAGTTCTTC.

Regarding this clonotype: With a much larger clone just one base away, this may be a read error. The chain joins TRBV28 to TRBJ2-4; D is perhaps TRBD1 (6 bases). The length of the CDR3 is 17 residues. Germline lookup yields CDR1 MDHEN and CDR2 SYDVKM. For the CDR3, the DNA is TGTGCCAGCAGTTTACTACAGGGTACCATTATTAAAAACAGTCAGTACTTC. Its translation: CASSLLQGTIIKNSQYF.

The J gene is TRBJ2-7, the V gene TRBV20-1; 9 positions agree with TRBD2. V lost 6 bases, J lost 3 bases, and 12 bases stayed unmatched. Germline loops: CDR1 DFQATT, CDR2 SNEGSKA (reference sequence). The CDR3 has 15 amino acids. The CDR3: CSALLGLATHYEQYF. The CDR3 bases are TGCAGTGCCCTCCTCGGACTAGCGACCCACTACGAGCAGTACTTC.